The 6 T cell receptor beta chains given below trace back to one sample, sequenced in a study of OX40 agonist ivuxolimab in advanced cancers. Libraries were prepared by immunoSEQ multiplex PCR; TCRdb keeps only in-frame clonotypes and omits some of them. Of around 67,000 clones detected, about four fifths appear once; the ten largest clones hold roughly 1.2%. The sequenced sample was CD4+ or CD8+ T cells sorted from blood, obtained in a trial of the OX40 agonist ivuxolimab. The source of these receptors is an adult with an advanced solid tumor such as melanoma, head and neck, liver or kidney cancer.

CDR3 amino acids: CASSLDPGPNTEAFF. In DNA, the CDR3 is TGTGCCAGCAGCTTAGATCCGGGTCCAAACACTGAAGCTTTCTTT. The chain couples TRBV11-2 to TRBJ1-1; no firm D call. The CDR3 sequence is 15 residues long. The germline V gene encodes CDR1 SGHAT and CDR2 FQNNGV. The V end lost 0 bases, the J end lost 2 bases, and 10 bases lay between the germline ends.

The chain is built from TRBV6-1 and TRBJ1-2; TRBD1 matches at 10 bases. The V gene end was trimmed by 5 bases and the J gene end by 4 bases; junction bases not matched to a gene: 7. The CDR3 loop spans 15 amino acids. Germline assignment: CDR1 MNHNS and CDR2 SASEGT. CDR3 DNA sequence: TGTGCCAGCAGTAAGAACCGGGACAGGGGCTATGGCTACACCTTC. Translated: CASSKNRDRGYGYTF.

The chain uses TRBV7-6 and TRBJ2-1; 9 nucleotides agree with TRBD1. From germline, CDR1 is SGHVS and CDR2 FNYEAQ. The CDR3 is 15 residues long. The J segment lost 6 bases and the V segment lost 5 bases, leaving 8 bases of the junction unmatched. The chain's CDR3 is CASSTTQGAVNEQFF. Written as DNA, the CDR3 is TGTGCCAGCAGCACAACACAGGGGGCAGTCAATGAGCAGTTCTTC.

J is TRBJ2-1 and V is TRBV5-6, with D hard to call. The germline CDR1 and CDR2 sequences are SGHDT and YYEEEE. The CDR3 consists of 15 residues. The germline V and J ends were trimmed by 2 bases and 10 bases, with 19 bases remaining between them. Written as DNA, the CDR3 is TGTGCCAGCAGCTTTAGTGGTGTCACCGGCTTGGAGCAGTTCTTC. This gives the protein CASSFSGVTGLEQFF.

J is TRBJ2-1 and V is TRBV5-1; D is uncertain. Germline-derived CDR1 and CDR2 are SGHRS and YFSETQ. The CDR3 sequence is 14 residues long. V lost 0 bases and J 1 base, leaving 5 bases between the germline ends. As DNA, the CDR3 is TGCGCCAGCAGCTTGGTGGGGTCCTACAATGAGCAGTTCTTC. Translated, it gives CASSLVGSYNEQFF.

This clone was counted a few times. The chain employs TRBV5-1 and TRBJ2-3; weak D call: TRBD1 (6 bases). The CDR3 contains 14 residues. Germline CDR1 and CDR2: SGHRS and YFSETQ. The ends were cut back, 0 bases at V and 1 base at J, with 6 bases in the middle. The CDR3 sequence: CASSLAGGTDTQYF. CDR3 bases: TGCGCCAGCAGCTTGGCAGGGGGCACAGATACGCAGTATTTT. Using reference TRBV5-1 and TRBJ2-3 for the parts outside the CDR3, the full variable domain is KAGVTQTPRYLIKTRGQQVTLSCSPISGHRSVSWYQQTPGQGLQFLFEYFSETQRNKGNFPGRFSGRQFSNSRSEMNVSTLELGDSALYLCASSLAGGTDTQYFGPGTRLTVL.